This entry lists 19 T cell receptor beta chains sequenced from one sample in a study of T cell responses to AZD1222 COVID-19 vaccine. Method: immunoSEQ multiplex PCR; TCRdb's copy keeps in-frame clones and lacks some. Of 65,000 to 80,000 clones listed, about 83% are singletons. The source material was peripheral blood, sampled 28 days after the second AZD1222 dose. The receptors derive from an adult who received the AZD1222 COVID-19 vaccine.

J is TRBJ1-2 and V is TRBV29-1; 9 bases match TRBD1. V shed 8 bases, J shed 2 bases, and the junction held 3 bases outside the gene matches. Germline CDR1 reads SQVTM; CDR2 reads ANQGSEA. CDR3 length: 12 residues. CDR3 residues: CSIGQGNYGYTF. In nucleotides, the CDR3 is TGCAGCATTGGACAGGGGAACTATGGCTACACCTTC.

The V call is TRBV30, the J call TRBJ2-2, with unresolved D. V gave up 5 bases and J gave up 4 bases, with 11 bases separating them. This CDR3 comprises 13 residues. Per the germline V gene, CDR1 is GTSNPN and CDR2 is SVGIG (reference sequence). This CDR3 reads CAWVSLGTGELFF. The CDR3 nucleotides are TGTGCCTGGGTATCCCTGGGCACCGGGGAGCTGTTTTTT.

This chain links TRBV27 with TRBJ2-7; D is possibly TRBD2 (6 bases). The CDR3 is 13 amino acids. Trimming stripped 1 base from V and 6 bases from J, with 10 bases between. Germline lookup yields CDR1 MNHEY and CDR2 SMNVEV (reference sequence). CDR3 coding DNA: TGTGCCAGCAGTTTATATGGGGGGAGCGAGCAGTACTTC. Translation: CASSLYGGSEQYF.

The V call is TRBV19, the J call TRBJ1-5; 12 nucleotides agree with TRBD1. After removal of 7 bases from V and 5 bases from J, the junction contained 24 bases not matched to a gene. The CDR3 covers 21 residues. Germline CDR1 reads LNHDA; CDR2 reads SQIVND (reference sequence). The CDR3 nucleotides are TGTGCCAGTAATTCCGCGCGGGAAAGACAGAGGGACAGGGGGCTTGATCAGCCCCAGCATTTT. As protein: CASNSARERQRDRGLDQPQHF.

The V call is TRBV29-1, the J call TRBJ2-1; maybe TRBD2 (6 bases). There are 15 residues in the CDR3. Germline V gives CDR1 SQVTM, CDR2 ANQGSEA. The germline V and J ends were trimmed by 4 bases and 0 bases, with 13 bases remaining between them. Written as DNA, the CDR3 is TGCAGCGTTGGTTGGGCGGGGAGCTCCTACAATGAGCAGTTCTTC. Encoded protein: CSVGWAGSSYNEQFF.

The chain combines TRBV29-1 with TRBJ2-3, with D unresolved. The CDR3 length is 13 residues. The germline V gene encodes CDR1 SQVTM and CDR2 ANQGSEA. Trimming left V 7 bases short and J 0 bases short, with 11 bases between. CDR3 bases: TGCAGCGAGAGGATTATTAGCACAGATACGCAGTATTTT. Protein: CSERIISTDTQYF.

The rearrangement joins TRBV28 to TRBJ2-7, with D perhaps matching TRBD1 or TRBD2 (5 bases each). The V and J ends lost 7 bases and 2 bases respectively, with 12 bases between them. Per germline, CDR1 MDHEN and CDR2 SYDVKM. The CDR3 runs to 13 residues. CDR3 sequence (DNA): TGTGCCAGCAATTGGGACGGAGCCTACGAGCAGTACTTC. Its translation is CASNWDGAYEQYF.

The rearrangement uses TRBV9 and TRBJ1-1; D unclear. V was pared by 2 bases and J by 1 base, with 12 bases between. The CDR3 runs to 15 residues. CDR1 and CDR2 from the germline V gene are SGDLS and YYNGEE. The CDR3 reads CASSVSSDWNTEAFF. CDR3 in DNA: TGTGCCAGCAGCGTCTCCTCGGACTGGAACACTGAAGCTTTCTTT.

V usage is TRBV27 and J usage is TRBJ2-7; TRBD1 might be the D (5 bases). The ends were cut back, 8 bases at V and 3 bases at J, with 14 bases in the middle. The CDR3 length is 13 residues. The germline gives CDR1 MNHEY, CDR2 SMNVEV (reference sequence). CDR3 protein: CASGRTPLYEQYF. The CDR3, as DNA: TGTGCCAGCGGAAGGACACCACTCTACGAGCAGTACTTC.

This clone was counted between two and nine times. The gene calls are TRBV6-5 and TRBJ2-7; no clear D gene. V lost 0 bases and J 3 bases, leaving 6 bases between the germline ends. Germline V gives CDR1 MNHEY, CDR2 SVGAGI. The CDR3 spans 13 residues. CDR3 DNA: TGTGCCAGCAGTTACTCGAAGTACTACGAGCAGTACTTC. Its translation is CASSYSKYYEQYF.

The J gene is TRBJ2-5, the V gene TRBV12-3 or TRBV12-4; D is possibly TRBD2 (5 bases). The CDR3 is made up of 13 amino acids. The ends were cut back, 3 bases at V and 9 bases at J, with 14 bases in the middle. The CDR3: CASSLREFGAQYF. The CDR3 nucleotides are TGTGCCAGCAGTTTGAGGGAATTCGGGGCCCAGTACTTC.

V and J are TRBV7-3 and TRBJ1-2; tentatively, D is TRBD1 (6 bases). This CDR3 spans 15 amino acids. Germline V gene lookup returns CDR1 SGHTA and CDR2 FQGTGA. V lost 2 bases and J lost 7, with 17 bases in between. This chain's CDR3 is CASSLASGDVGGYTF. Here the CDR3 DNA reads TGTGCCAGCAGCTTAGCTTCAGGGGATGTGGGTGGCTACACCTTC.

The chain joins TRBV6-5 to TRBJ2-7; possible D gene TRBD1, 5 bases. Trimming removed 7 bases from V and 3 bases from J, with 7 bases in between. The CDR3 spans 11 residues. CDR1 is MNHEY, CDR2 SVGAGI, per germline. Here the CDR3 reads CASTQGYEQYF. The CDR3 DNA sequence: TGTGCCAGCACCCAGGGCTACGAGCAGTACTTC.

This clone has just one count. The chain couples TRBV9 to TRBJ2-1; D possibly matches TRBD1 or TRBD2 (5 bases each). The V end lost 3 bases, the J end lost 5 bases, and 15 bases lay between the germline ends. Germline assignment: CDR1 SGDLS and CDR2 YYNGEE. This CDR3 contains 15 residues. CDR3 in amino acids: CASSGAGTEDNEQFF. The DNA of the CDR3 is TGTGCCAGCAGCGGTGCCGGGACCGAGGACAATGAGCAGTTCTTC.

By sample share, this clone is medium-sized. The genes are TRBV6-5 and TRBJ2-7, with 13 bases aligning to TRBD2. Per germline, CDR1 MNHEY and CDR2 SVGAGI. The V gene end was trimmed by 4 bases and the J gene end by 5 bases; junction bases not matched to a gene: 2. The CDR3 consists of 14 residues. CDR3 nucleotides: TGTGCCAGCAGTTCCGGACTAGCGGGAGACGAGCAGTACTTC. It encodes CASSSGLAGDEQYF.

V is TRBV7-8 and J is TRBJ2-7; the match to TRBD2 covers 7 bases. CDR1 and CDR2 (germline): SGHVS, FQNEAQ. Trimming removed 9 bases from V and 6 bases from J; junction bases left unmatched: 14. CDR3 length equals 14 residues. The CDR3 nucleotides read TGTGCCAGTGGGTCGGGACTACAAAAACCCGAGCAGTACTTC. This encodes CASGSGLQKPEQYF.

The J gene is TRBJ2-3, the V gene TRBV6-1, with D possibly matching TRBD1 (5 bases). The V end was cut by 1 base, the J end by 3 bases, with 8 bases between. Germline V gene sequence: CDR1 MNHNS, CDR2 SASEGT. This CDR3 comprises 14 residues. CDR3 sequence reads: CASSEGAGTDTQYF. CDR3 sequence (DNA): TGTGCCAGCAGTGAAGGGGCAGGGACAGATACGCAGTATTTT.

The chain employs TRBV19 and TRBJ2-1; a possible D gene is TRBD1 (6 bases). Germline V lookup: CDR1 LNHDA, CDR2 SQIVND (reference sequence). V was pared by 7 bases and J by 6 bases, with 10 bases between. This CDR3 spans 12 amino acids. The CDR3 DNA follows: TGTGCCAGTAAACAGGGCGGCAATGAGCAGTTCTTC. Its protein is CASKQGGNEQFF.

CDR3 loop: CSVYRTEQFF. Written as DNA, the CDR3 is TGCAGCGTTTACAGGACTGAGCAGTTCTTC. This rearrangement joins TRBV29-1 to TRBJ2-1, with a weak D call TRBD1 (5 bases). Trimming took off 5 bases at V and 9 bases at J, with 8 bases between the two ends. CDR1 is SQVTM and CDR2 is ANQGSEA in the germline V gene. The CDR3 has 10 residues.